The 4 T cell receptor gamma chains given below trace back to one sample, sequenced in a study of Vδ1+ human thymocytes. Broader study findings: Highly polyclonal TRG and TRD repertoires with Gaussian CDR3 length distributions appeared in thymus.

Their antigen targets remain unknown. RNA was extracted from the cells and then reverse transcribed. Pooled V-gene forward primers with one constant-region reverse primer generated the CDR3 amplicons by multiplex PCR. TCRdb re-called clones from the multiplex PCR reads via CATT. The table shows under 13,000 gamma-chain clones, with about 47% occurring only once. The sample taken for sequencing was Vdelta1+ gamma-delta thymocytes from the thymus. Subset noted: FACS-sorted CD3+ TCRalphabeta- TCRVdelta1+ TCRVdelta2- thymocytes. Every receptor here comes from a boy in the first two years of life who had congenital heart surgery.

This chain connects TRGV5 to TRGJ1 or TRGJ2. The J gene is absent in TCRdb and was assigned here via DNA matching to germline. The J segment lost 7 bases and the V segment lost 4 bases, leaving 7 bases of the junction unmatched. Germline assignment: CDR1 VINAFY and CDR2 YDVSNSKD. The CDR3 contains 12 residues. This CDR3 reads CATWEIGYKKLF. The DNA of the CDR3 is TGTGCCACCTGGGAAATTGGGTATAAGAAACTCTTT.

The chain joins TRGV9 to TRGJP2. TCRdb gives no J gene; it was assigned here by matching the DNA to germline. CDR1 GITISATS and CDR2 ISYDGTV come from the germline V gene (reference sequence). The ends lost 2 bases at V and 12 bases at J; junction bases unmatched: 9. This CDR3 comprises 13 residues. The CDR3 here is CALWEEEVGIKTF. The CDR3 nucleotides are TGTGCCTTGTGGGAGGAAGAGGTGGGGATCAAGACGTTT.

Called V gene: TRGV3; the J gene was not called. The germline V gene has CDR1 VTNTFY and CDR2 YDVSTARD (reference sequence). The CDR3 totals 14 residues. The CDR3 here is CATWDFGGASRELF. The DNA of the CDR3 is TGTGCCACCTGGGACTTTGGTGGTGCCTCACGTGAGCTCTTT.

This clone turned up a few times. The genes are TRGV4 and TRGJ1 or TRGJ2. CDR1 is EGSTGY and CDR2 is YDSYTSSV in the germline V gene. V gave up 1 base and J gave up 11 bases; unmatched junction bases: 14. The CDR3 covers 14 residues. CDR3 region: CATWDGGEGVEKLF. CDR3 coding DNA: TGTGCCACCTGGGATGGCGGAGAAGGTGTGGAGAAACTCTTT.